Shown below are 19 T cell receptor beta chains from a single sample sequenced in a study of post-analysis software for immune sequencing data (dated by TCRdb to about 2015). Overall study results and their limits: A handful of TRBV segments, including TRBV5-6, TRBV5-1 and TRBV20-1, were significantly more frequent in patients than controls.

The library was made by PCR. Sequencing instrument: Illumina HiSeq 2500. To reduce PCR and sequencing biases, unique molecular identifiers were incorporated into the TCR beta cDNA libraries. The raw public reads went through TCRdb reprocessing: fastp at Q25, MiXCR clone calling, in-frame beta chains kept. Identical CDR3 proteins give one entry, which carries the most common genes and DNA. Across this sample there are some 190,000 distinct CDR3 sequences, with 25% to 30% seen only once. The top ten clonotypes cover roughly 3.5% of the sample. Their cognate antigens are unknown. What was sequenced was blood. These receptors all stem from a girl under 18 with multiple sclerosis.

On this clonotype itself: The junction does not match germline at one end; this may be a read error. The gene calls are TRBV20-1 and TRBJ1-5; D ambiguous. This CDR3 has 18 amino acids. Germline V gene lookup returns CDR1 DFQATT and CDR2 SNEGSKA (reference sequence). This CDR3 is CSARASPIPAYSNQPQHF. CDR3 in DNA: TGCAGTGCCAGAGCTTCCCCCATCCCCGCTTATAGCAATCAGCCCCAGCATTTT.

The sample holds one count of this clonotype. V gene TRBV11-2 combines with J gene TRBJ2-3, with 8 positions matching TRBD1. The V gene's germline CDR1 is SGHAT and CDR2 FQNNGV. The CDR3 sequence is 17 residues long. V was clipped by 4 bases and J by 2 bases; unmatched bases: 11. The chain's CDR3 is CASSSPLTGVATDTQYF. The CDR3 nucleotides are TGTGCCAGCAGCTCACCACTGACAGGGGTTGCCACAGATACGCAGTATTTT.

This clonotype appeared a few times. The rearrangement links TRBV20-1 to TRBJ2-2; D possibly matches TRBD1 or TRBD2 (5 bases each). The V gene lost 4 bases and the J gene lost 6 bases, with 21 bases spanning the gap. The CDR3 is 16 residues long. Germline V CDR1 and CDR2: DFQATT, SNEGSKA (reference sequence). CDR3 residues: CSAKRGVGDEPGELFF. CDR3 sequence (DNA): TGCAGTGCTAAACGAGGGGTTGGGGATGAGCCCGGGGAGCTGTTTTTT.

This clonotype was observed once. This chain uses TRBV6-6 with TRBJ2-7, with TRBD1 matching over 7 bases. The V and J ends lost 8 bases and 2 bases, in that order; junction bases with no gene match: 3. Germline-derived CDR1 and CDR2 are MNHNY and SVGAGI (reference sequence). CDR3 length: 12 amino acids. The CDR3 nucleotides read TGTGCCAGCCGGGACAGCCCCTACGAGCAGTACTTC. This encodes CASRDSPYEQYF.

In its sample, this clonotype was seen many times. The chain carries TRBV5-1 and TRBJ1-2; 9 bases match TRBD1. The germline V gene has CDR1 SGHRS and CDR2 YFSETQ. J was trimmed by 6 bases and V by 2 bases; bases with no gene match: 5. CDR3 size: 14 residues. DNA of the CDR3: TGCGCCAGCAGCTTCCGGGACAGGGCTCATGGCTACACCTTC. It codes for CASSFRDRAHGYTF.

This clonotype was picked up a small number of times. V usage is TRBV4-1 and J usage is TRBJ1-4; D possibly corresponds to TRBD1 (5 bases). V was trimmed by 0 bases and J by 6 bases, leaving 11 bases between them. The CDR3 is 15 residues long. The germline CDR1 and CDR2 sequences are MGHRA and YSYEKL. CDR3 in DNA: TGCGCCAGCAGCCAAGATGGGGGGAGAGATGAAAAACTGTTTTTT. It translates to CASSQDGGRDEKLFF.

The table lists this clonotype with a few counts. This chain links TRBV20-1 with TRBJ2-1; 13 nucleotides align to TRBD2. J was trimmed by 6 bases and V by 6 bases; bases with no gene match: 5. The CDR3 extends over 14 amino acids. Germline V gene sequence: CDR1 DFQATT, CDR2 SNEGSKA (reference sequence). CDR3 region: CSAFTSGRANEQFF. In nucleotides, the CDR3 is TGCAGTGCCTTTACTAGCGGGAGGGCCAATGAGCAGTTCTTC.

V and J are TRBV5-1 and TRBJ2-5; D gene unclear. V lost 4 bases and J lost 1, with 11 bases in between. The germline V gene has CDR1 SGHRS and CDR2 YFSETQ. The length of the CDR3 is 14 residues. CDR3 in DNA: TGCGCCAGCAGCGAGGAACCCTTCCAAGAGACCCAGTACTTC. Translating it yields CASSEEPFQETQYF.

This clonotype was picked up many times. The chain has TRBV4-2 and TRBJ2-7; 11 bases are a match to TRBD2. The CDR3 is made up of 16 amino acids. In germline, CDR1 is LGHNA, CDR2 YNFKEQ. Trimming cost V 0 bases and J 4 bases; bases outside gene matches: 5. CDR3 sequence: CASSQDRLAGGYEQYF. The CDR3 nucleotides read TGTGCCAGCAGCCAAGATCGGCTAGCGGGAGGATACGAGCAGTACTTC.

With regard to this clonotype: Germline is not matched at one junction end, which may reflect a read error. V usage is TRBV28 and J usage is TRBJ2-1; D unclear. The germline CDR1 and CDR2 sequences are MDHEN and SYDVKM. The CDR3 runs to 12 residues. For the CDR3, the DNA is TGTGCCAGCTTGGACCCCTACGATGAGCAGTTCTTC. Its protein product is CASLDPYDEQFF.

The rearrangement joins TRBV5-1 to TRBJ2-5; D ambiguous. V was pared by 1 base and J by 11 bases, with 15 bases between. Germline CDR1 is SGHRS and CDR2 is YFSETQ. The CDR3 runs to 13 residues. In DNA form, the CDR3 reads TGCGCCAGCAGCTTGTATTCAGCTGATGAGCAGTACTTC. Translating it yields CASSLYSADEQYF.

The V gene is TRBV5-1, the J gene TRBJ2-1, with 10 bases lining up with TRBD2. The CDR3 loop spans 15 amino acids. Trimming at V came to 1 base and at J to 5 bases, leaving 3 bases not matched to a gene. Per germline, CDR1 SGHRS and CDR2 YFSETQ. CDR3 nucleotides: TGCGCCAGCAGCTTGACTAGCGGGACGAACAATGAGCAGTTCTTC. Amino acid sequence: CASSLTSGTNNEQFF.

This clonotype was seen at least ten times. The chain combines TRBV4-2 with TRBJ2-3; the D gene is possibly TRBD2 (6 bases). This CDR3 is built from 16 residues. Between the trimmed V and J ends, which lost 4 bases and 0 bases, there was a span of 14 bases. Germline CDR1 is LGHNA and CDR2 is YNFKEQ. Here the CDR3 DNA reads TGTGCCAGCAGCCTCGGAGGGTATCCTAGCACAGATACGCAGTATTTT. Its protein product is CASSLGGYPSTDTQYF.

As for this clonotype: A clone one base away is much larger, so this may be a read error. This rearrangement joins TRBV11-2 to TRBJ2-7; maybe TRBD1 (5 bases). Germline CDR1 is SGHAT and CDR2 is FQNNGV. The V end was cut by 3 bases, the J end by 4 bases, with 13 bases between. CDR3 length: 14 residues. CDR3 bases: TGTGCCAGCAGCTTTGGCAGGGCCCGTTACGAGCAGTACTTC. This codes for CASSFGRARYEQYF.

This clonotype was detected ten times or more. This rearrangement joins TRBV28 to TRBJ2-3; D gene uncertain. The CDR3 totals 15 residues. Trimming left V 1 base short and J 0 bases short, with 8 bases between. Germline CDR1 and CDR2: MDHEN and SYDVKM. CDR3 sequence (DNA): TGTGCCAGCAGTTTATTGGGCTCTAGCACAGATACGCAGTATTTT. Translated, it gives CASSLLGSSTDTQYF.

For this clonotype: A much larger clonotype is one base distant, so this may be a read error. The chain is built from TRBV20-1 and TRBJ1-2; possibly TRBD1 for D (5 bases). CDR1 DFQATT and CDR2 SNEGSKA come from the germline V gene (reference sequence). V was pared by 1 base and J by 6 bases, with 15 bases between. The CDR3 consists of 14 residues. The CDR3 protein is CSARGGDSDHGYTF. The CDR3 nucleotides read TGCAGTGCTAGAGGAGGAGACAGCGACCATGGCTACACCTTC.

About this clonotype itself: A single base separates this from a much larger clone, so it may be a read error. J is TRBJ2-1 and V is TRBV20-1; 10 bases line up with TRBD2. Germline lookup yields CDR1 DFQATT and CDR2 SNEGSKA (reference sequence). The CDR3 is 12 amino acids. For the CDR3, the DNA is TGCAATGCTAGACTAGCGGGCAATGAGCAGTTCTTC. This gives the protein CNARLAGNEQFF.

As regards this clonotype: This may be a read error: a much more frequent sequence differs by one nucleotide. The chain joins TRBV9 to TRBJ2-7; D ambiguous. The closer fit of TRBJ2-5 to the DNA end suggests the J call may be wrong. Germline CDR1 reads SGDLS; CDR2 reads YYNGEE. The CDR3 consists of 11 residues. The CDR3 DNA follows: TGTACCAGCAGCGCCGGGGAGACCCAGTACTTC. Its protein product is CTSSAGETQYF.

CDR3 DNA sequence: TGTGCCAGCAATTACCATGATCAGCCCCAGCATTTT. Amino acids: CASNYHDQPQHF. The chain has TRBV6-1 and TRBJ1-5; D is unclear. Trimming cost V 7 bases and J 5 bases, with 9 bases left between them. CDR1 is MNHNS and CDR2 is SASEGT in the germline V gene. CDR3 size: 12 residues.